This T cell receptor (beta chain) comes out of a study of neurological immune-mediated disorders. This CDR3 is built from 14 residues. V gave up 4 bases and J gave up 2 bases; unmatched junction bases: 4. Germline CDR1 DFQATT, CDR2 SNEGSKA (reference sequence). The sample holds many counts of this clonotype. Its antigen is unidentified. Study-level findings and limits: One cluster of related CDR3 sequences contained, by phylogenetic grouping, the repertoires of 18 of 34 multiple sclerosis patients and formed a possible signature. The absence of shared CDR3 amino acid sequences among expanded clones across subjects suggests private repertoires in all groups. HTLV-1-associated myelopathy had the most TCR clonal expansion, and multiple sclerosis had the least, less than healthy controls.

MiXCR, applied by TCRdb to the 5' RACE reads, yields one record per CDR3 protein. The data contain over 45,000 distinct CDR3 sequences, over 5.5% of them singletons. The chain has TRBV20-1 and TRBJ2-7, with TRBD1 identical over 11 bases. This TCR came from a woman between 18 and 29 years old with multiple sclerosis. Sequencing was done on a sample of CD4+ T cells from blood. The CDR3 bases are TGCAGTGCTACGGGACAGGGGGTCCCCTACGAGCAGTACTTC. Amino acid sequence: CSATGQGVPYEQYF.